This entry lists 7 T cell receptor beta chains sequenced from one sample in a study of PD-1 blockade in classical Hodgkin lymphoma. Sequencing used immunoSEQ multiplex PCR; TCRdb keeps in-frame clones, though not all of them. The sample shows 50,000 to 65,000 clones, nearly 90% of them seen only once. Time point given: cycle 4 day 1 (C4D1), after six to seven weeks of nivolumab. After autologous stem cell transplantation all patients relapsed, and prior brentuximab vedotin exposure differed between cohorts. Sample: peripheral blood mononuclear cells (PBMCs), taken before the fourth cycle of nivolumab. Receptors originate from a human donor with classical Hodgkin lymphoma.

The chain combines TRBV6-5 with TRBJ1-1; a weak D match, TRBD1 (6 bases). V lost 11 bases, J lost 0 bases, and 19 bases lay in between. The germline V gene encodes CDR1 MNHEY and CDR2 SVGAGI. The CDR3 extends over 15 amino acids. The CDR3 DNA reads TGTGCCGCGACCCCTGGGGACACATTGAACACTGAAGCTTTCTTT. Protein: CAATPGDTLNTEAFF.

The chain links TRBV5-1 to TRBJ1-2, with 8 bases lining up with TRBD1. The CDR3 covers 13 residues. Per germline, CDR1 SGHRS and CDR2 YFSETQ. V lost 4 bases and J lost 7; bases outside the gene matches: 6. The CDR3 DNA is TGCGCCAGCAGCCCCGGACAGGGCGGTGGCTACACCTTC. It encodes CASSPGQGGGYTF.

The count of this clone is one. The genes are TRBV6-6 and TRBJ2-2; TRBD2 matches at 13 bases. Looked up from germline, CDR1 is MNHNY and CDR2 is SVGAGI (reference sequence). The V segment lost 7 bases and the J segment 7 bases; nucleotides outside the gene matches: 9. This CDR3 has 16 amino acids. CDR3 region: CASTTSGGATNGELFF. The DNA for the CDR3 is TGTGCCAGCACAACTAGCGGGGGGGCCACTAACGGGGAGCTGTTTTTT.

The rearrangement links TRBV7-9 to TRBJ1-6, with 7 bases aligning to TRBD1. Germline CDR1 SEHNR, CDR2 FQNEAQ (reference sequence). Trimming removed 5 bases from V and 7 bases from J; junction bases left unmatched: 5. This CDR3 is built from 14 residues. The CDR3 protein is CASSTTGANSPLHF. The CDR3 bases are TGTGCCAGCAGCACAACAGGGGCCAATTCACCCCTCCACTTT.

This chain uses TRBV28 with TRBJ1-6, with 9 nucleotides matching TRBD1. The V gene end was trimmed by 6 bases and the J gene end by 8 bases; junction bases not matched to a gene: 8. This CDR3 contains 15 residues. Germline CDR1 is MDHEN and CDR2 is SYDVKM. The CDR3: CASRPPGTGHSPLHF. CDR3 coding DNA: TGTGCCAGCAGACCCCCCGGGACAGGGCATTCACCCCTCCACTTT.

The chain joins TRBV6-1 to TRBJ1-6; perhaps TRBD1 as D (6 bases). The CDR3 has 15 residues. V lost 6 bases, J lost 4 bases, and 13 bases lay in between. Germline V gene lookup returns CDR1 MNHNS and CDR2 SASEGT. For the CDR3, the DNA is TGTGCCAGCAGCGAAATAGGGGGGTATAATTCACCCCTCCACTTT. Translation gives CASSEIGGYNSPLHF.

The CDR3 nucleotides are TGTGCCAGCAGCCAAGTGGGGCGGGTCCGGACAGGGTCCTACGAGCAGTACTTC. It specifies CASSQVGRVRTGSYEQYF. The chain carries TRBV14 and TRBJ2-7, with 8 positions matching TRBD1. Germline CDR1 and CDR2: SGHDN and FVKESK. The V and J ends lost 1 base and 1 base, in that order; junction bases with no gene match: 12. The CDR3 length is 18 residues.